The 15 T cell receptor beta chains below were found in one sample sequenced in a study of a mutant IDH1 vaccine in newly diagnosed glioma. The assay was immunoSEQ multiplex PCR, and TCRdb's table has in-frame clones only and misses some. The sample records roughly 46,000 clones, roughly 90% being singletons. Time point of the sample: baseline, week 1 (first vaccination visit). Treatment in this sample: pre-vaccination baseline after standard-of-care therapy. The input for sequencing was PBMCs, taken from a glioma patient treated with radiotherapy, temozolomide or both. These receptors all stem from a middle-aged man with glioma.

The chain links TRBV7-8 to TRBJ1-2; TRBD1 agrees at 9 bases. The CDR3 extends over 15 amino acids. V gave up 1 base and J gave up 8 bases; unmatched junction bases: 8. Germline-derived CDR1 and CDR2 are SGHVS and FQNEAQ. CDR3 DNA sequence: TGTGCCAGCAGCTTAGGGCGGGACAGGGAGGGCGGCTACACCTTC. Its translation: CASSLGRDREGGYTF.

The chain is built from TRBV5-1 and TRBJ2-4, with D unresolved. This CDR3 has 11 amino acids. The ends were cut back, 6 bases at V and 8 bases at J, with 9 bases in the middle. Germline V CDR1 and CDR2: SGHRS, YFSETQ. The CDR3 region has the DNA TGCGCCAGCAACCCTCCTGACATTCAGTACTTC. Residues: CASNPPDIQYF.

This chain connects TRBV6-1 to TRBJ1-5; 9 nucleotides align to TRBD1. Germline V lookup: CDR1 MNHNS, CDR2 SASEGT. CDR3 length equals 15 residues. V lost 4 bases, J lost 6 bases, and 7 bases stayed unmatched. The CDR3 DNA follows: TGTGCCAGCAGTGTCGGGACAGGGAAAAGTCAGCCCCAGCATTTT. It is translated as CASSVGTGKSQPQHF.

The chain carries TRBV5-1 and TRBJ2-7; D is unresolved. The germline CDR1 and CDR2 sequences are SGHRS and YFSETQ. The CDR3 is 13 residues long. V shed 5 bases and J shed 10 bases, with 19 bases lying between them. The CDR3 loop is CASSSTEDHTQYF. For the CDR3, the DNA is TGCGCCAGCAGTTCGACCGAAGACCACACCCAGTACTTC.

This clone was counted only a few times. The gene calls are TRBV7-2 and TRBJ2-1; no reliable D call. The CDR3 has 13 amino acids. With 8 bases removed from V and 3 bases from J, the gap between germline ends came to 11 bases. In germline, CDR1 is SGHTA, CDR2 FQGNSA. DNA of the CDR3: TGTGCCAGCGGGCCCAGAGGCTACAATGAGCAGTTCTTC. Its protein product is CASGPRGYNEQFF.

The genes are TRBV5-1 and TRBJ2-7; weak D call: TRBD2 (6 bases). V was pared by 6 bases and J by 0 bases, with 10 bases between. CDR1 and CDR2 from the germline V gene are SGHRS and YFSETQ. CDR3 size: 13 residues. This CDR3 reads CASTTGSSYEQYF. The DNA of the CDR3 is TGCGCCAGCACCACCGGGAGCTCCTACGAGCAGTACTTC.

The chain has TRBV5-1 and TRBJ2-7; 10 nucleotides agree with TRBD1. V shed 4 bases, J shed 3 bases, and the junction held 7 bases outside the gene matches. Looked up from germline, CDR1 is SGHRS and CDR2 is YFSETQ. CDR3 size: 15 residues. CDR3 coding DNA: TGCGCCAGCAGCCAATACGGGACAGGGGACTACGAGCAGTACTTC. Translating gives CASSQYGTGDYEQYF.

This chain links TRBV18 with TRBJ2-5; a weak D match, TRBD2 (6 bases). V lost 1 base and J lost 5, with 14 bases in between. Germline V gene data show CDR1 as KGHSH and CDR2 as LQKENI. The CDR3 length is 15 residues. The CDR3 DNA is TGTGCCAGCTCACCACAGCGGGCCTCTAGGGAGACCCAGTACTTC. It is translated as CASSPQRASRETQYF.

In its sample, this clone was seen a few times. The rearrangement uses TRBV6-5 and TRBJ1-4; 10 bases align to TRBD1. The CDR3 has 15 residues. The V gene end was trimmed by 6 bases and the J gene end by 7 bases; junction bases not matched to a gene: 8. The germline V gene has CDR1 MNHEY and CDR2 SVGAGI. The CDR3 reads CASRSDRGPSEKLFF. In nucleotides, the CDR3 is TGTGCCAGCAGATCAGACAGGGGGCCGAGTGAAAAACTGTTTTTT.

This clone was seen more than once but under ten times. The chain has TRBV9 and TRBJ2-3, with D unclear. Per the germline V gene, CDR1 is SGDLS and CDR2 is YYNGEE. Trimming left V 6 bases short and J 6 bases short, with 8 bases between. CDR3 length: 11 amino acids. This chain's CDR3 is CASNPRDTQYF. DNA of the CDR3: TGTGCCAGCAACCCGAGGGATACGCAGTATTTT.

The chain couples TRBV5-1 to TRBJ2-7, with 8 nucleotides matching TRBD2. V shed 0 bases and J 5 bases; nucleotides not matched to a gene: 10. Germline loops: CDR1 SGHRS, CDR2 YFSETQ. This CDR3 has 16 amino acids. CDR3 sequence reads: CASSLASASGWDEQYF. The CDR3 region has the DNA TGCGCCAGCAGCTTGGCCTCGGCTAGCGGGTGGGACGAGCAGTACTTC.

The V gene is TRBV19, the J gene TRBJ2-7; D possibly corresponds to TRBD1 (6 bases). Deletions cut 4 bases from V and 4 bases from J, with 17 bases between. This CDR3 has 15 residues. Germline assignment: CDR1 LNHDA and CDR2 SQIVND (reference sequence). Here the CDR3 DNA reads TGTGCCAGTAGTACCTCCGACAGGCTTCTGTACGAGCAGTACTTC. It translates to CASSTSDRLLYEQYF.

The CDR3 sequence is CASSLGLAGRGGYTF. Here the CDR3 DNA reads TGTGCCAGCAGCTTAGGGCTCGCAGGGCGTGGTGGCTACACCTTC. The rearrangement joins TRBV7-9 to TRBJ1-2, with D perhaps matching TRBD1 (5 bases). Trimming removed 1 base at V and 7 bases at J, with 16 bases between. Germline CDR1 SEHNR, CDR2 FQNEAQ (reference sequence). This CDR3 contains 15 residues.

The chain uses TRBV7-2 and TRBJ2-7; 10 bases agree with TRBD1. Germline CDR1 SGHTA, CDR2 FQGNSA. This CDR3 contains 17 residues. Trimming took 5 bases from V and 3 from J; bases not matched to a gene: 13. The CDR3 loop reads CASSQNRPGQGYYEQYF. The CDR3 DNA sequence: TGTGCCAGCAGCCAAAATCGCCCGGGACAGGGGTACTACGAGCAGTACTTC.

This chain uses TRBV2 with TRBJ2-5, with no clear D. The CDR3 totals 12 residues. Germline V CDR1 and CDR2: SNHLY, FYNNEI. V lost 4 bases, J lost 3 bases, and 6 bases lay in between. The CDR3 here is CASSAPEETQYF. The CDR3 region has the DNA TGTGCCAGCAGTGCCCCCGAAGAGACCCAGTACTTC.